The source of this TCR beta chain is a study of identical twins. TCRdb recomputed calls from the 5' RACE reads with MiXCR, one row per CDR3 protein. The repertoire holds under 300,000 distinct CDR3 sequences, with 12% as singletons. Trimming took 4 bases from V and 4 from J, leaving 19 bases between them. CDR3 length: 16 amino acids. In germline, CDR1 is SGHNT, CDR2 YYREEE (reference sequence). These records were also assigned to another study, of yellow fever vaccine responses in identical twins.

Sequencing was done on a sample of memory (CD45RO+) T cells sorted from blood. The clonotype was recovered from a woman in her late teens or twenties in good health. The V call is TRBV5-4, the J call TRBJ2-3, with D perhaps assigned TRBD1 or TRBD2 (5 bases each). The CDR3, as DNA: TGTGCCAGCAGCGGGGCCCGGGATAGGACATCAGATACGCAGTATTTT. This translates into CASSGARDRTSDTQYF.